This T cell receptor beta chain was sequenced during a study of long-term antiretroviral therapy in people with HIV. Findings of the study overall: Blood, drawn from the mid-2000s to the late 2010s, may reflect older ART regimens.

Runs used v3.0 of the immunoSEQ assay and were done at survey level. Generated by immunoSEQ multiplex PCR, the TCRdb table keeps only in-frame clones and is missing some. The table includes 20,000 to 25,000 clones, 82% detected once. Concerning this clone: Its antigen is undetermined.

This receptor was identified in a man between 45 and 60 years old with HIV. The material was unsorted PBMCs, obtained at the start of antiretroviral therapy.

CDR3 nucleotide sequence: TGTGCCAGCAGTTTATACACCTCGAACACTGAAGCTTTCTTT. Protein product: CASSLYTSNTEAFF. V gene TRBV27 combines with J gene TRBJ1-1; no firm D call. This CDR3 has 14 residues. The germline CDR1 and CDR2 sequences are MNHEY and SMNVEV (reference sequence). Trimming shortened V by 1 base and J by 1 base, and 7 bases separated the two germline ends.